This TCR beta chain was obtained from a study of cytomegalovirus exposure and HLA in healthy donors. The PCR was carried out with 60 Vbeta primers and 13 Jbeta primers. In the study's own analysis: A later analysis tallied 87 million or so unique TCR beta chains, around 11 million of them shared. TCRdb keeps only in-frame clones here, not all; method: immunoSEQ multiplex PCR. V, J and clone size were drawn from that table, and D and trimming were deduced from the DNA. The listing contains approximately 70,000 clones. Note on this clone: Its antigen is as yet unknown.

Broader study findings: The authors enumerated around 150 TCR beta chains as linked to cytomegalovirus. TCR beta V segments were, for the most part, productive about 87% or about 30% of the time in an earlier analysis. For cytomegalovirus status, the classifier reportedly gave diagnoses with high specificity and sensitivity.

This clonotype was obtained from a woman between 40 and 55 years old in good health and CMV-seropositive. Sequencing was carried out using PBMCs.

CDR3 DNA sequence: TGTGCCAGCAGTCTATACAGGGGAAATCAGCCCCAGCATTTT. Translation: CASSLYRGNQPQHF. The genes are TRBV2 and TRBJ1-5, with TRBD1 identical over 7 bases. CDR3 length: 14 residues. After removal of 5 bases from V and 4 bases from J, the junction contained 5 bases not matched to a gene. Germline CDR1 and CDR2: SNHLY and FYNNEI. Supplemented by reference TRBV2 and TRBJ1-5, the full variable domain reads EPEVTQTPSHQVTQMGQEVILRCVPISNHLYFYWYRQILGQKVEFLVSFYNNEISEKSEIFDDQFSVERPDGSNFTLKIRSTKLEDSAMYFCASSLYRGNQPQHFGDGTRLSIL.